This T cell receptor beta chain was identified during a study of early T cells in non-severe SARS-CoV-2 infection. Individual cDNA molecules each received unique molecular identifiers attached to them. TCRdb processed the 5' RACE reads anew with MiXCR; each CDR3 protein has one entry. The sample holds under 90,000 distinct CDR3 sequences, around 13% seen once. The CDR3 consists of 15 residues. The V end was cut by 6 bases, the J end by 8 bases, with 19 bases between. CDR1 is SNHLY, CDR2 FYNNEI, per germline. The sample consisted of whole blood. The rearrangement uses TRBV2 and TRBJ1-4; possible D gene TRBD1, 6 bases. The sequence derives from an adult who was a healthcare worker with PCR-confirmed SARS-CoV-2 infection or an uninfected control (not recorded which). CDR3 protein: CASRVQGGRWEKLFF. The CDR3 nucleotides are TGTGCCAGCAGGGTCCAAGGGGGTCGTTGGGAAAAACTGTTTTTT. Filled out from reference TRBV2 and TRBJ1-4, the complete variable domain reads EPEVTQTPSHQVTQMGQEVILRCVPISNHLYFYWYRQILGQKVEFLVSFYNNEISEKSEIFDDQFSVERPDGSNFTLKIRSTKLEDSAMYFCASRVQGGRWEKLFFGSGTQLSVL.